Following are 21 T cell receptor beta chains from one sample sequenced in a study of T cell repertoires in cytomegalovirus infection (dated by TCRdb to between 2017 and 2020). For sequencing, an Illumina HiSeq 1500 was employed. TCRdb trimmed public reads at Q25 via fastp, called clones via MiXCR and kept in-frame beta chains. CDR3 protein duplicates are merged, each entry listing the most common genes and DNA. The sample includes around 740,000 distinct CDR3 sequences, with 35% to 45% observed a single time. The top ten constitute under 3.5% of the sample. Sequencing used PBMCs. These receptors were collected from a human donor in good health (CMV status not recorded). Some clones in this sample may be carry-over from other donors' samples.

The V call is TRBV9, the J call TRBJ2-3, with 12 bases fitting TRBD2. CDR1 and CDR2 (germline): SGDLS, YYNGEE. The junction had 8 bases not matched to a gene; V was cut back by 0 bases and J by 0 bases. CDR3 length equals 19 residues. CDR3 loop: CASSVDTSGGPSSTDTQYF. The CDR3, as DNA: TGTGCCAGCAGCGTAGATACTAGCGGGGGGCCCTCTAGCACAGATACGCAGTATTTT.

Details on this clonotype: A read error may account for a junction end that differs from germline. This sequence joins TRBV12-3 or TRBV12-4 and TRBJ2-3, with a tentative D call TRBD2 (7 bases). This CDR3 region has 15 residues. The CDR3 region has the DNA TGTGCCAGCAGTTTAATGGCGGGGGCCACAGATACGCAGTCTTTT. Amino acids: CASSLMAGATDTQSF.

This clonotype was counted ten times or more. The genes are TRBV7-2 and TRBJ2-1; 9 positions match TRBD2. The CDR3 length is 20 residues. V lost 1 base and J lost 7; bases outside the gene matches: 20. Germline CDR1 and CDR2: SGHTA and FQGNSA. The CDR3 DNA reads TGTGCCAGCAGCTTAGAGGGACTAGCTACAATTCACACTTCAAGGAATGAGCAGTTCTTC. It is translated as CASSLEGLATIHTSRNEQFF.

This clonotype was observed a few times. This CDR3 is CASSLVGGGSDTQYF. CDR3 DNA: TGTGCCAGCAGCTTAGTTGGCGGGGGATCGGATACGCAGTATTTT. The V and J genes are TRBV5-4 and TRBJ2-3; 7 bases align to TRBD2. CDR3 length: 15 residues. CDR1 is SGHNT and CDR2 is YYREEE in the germline V gene (reference sequence). Trimming took 2 bases from V and 6 from J; bases not matched to a gene: 9.

V and J are TRBV5-1 and TRBJ2-3; 9 nucleotides agree with TRBD2. Germline V CDR1 and CDR2: SGHRS, YFSETQ. V dropped 4 bases and J dropped 4; count of bases not matched to a gene: 22. The CDR3 is made up of 20 amino acids. CDR3 amino acids: CASSPRWSGRPKGSADTQYF. DNA of the CDR3: TGCGCCAGCAGCCCTCGGTGGAGCGGGAGGCCCAAAGGGTCCGCAGATACGCAGTATTTT.

This sequence joins TRBV19 and TRBJ2-5; 8 nucleotides match TRBD2. CDR3 length: 13 residues. J lost 1 base, V lost 6 bases, and 1 base had no gene match. CDR1 LNHDA and CDR2 SQIVND come from the germline V gene (reference sequence). In DNA, the CDR3 is TGTGCCAGTAGGAGCGGGAGCCAAGAGACCCAGTACTTC. Protein: CASRSGSQETQYF.

This clonotype was counted ten times or more. This chain uses TRBV7-6 with TRBJ1-4; the D gene is possibly TRBD1 (5 bases). The CDR3 spans 14 residues. Trimming removed 5 bases at V and 7 bases at J, with 14 bases between. Germline V gene sequence: CDR1 SGHVS, CDR2 FNYEAQ. CDR3 loop: CASSPGTRGEKLFF. DNA of the CDR3: TGTGCCAGCAGCCCCGGGACGCGGGGTGAAAAACTGTTTTTT. The full variable domain, completed using reference TRBV7-6 and TRBJ1-4, is GAGVSQSPRYKVTKRGQDVALRCDPISGHVSLYWYRQALGQGPEFLTYFNYEAQQDKSGLPNDRFSAERPEGSISTLTIQRTEQRDSAMYRCASSPGTRGEKLFFGSGTQLSVL.

The chain has TRBV24-1 and TRBJ2-2, with TRBD2 matching 7 bases. CDR3 length: 13 residues. The junction had 5 bases not matched to a gene; V was cut back by 7 bases and J by 7 bases. Germline V gene lookup returns CDR1 KGHDR and CDR2 SFDVKD. The CDR3 protein is CATRALADGELFF. CDR3 DNA: TGTGCCACCAGAGCGCTAGCGGACGGGGAGCTGTTTTTT.

A few counts support this clonotype. The V call is TRBV12-3 or TRBV12-4, the J call TRBJ2-7; weak D call: TRBD2 (6 bases). Trimming cost V 7 bases and J 6 bases, with 25 bases left between them. This CDR3 is built from 16 residues. This chain's CDR3 is CASNSLEGSLLGEQYF. CDR3 sequence (DNA): TGTGCCAGCAATTCCCTGGAGGGCAGCCTTTTGGGCGAGCAGTACTTC.

This chain joins TRBV7-2 and TRBJ2-2; possibly TRBD1 for D (5 bases). The V and J ends lost 5 bases and 2 bases respectively, with 12 bases between them. The CDR3 extends over 15 amino acids. From germline, CDR1 is SGHTA and CDR2 FQGNSA. In nucleotides, the CDR3 is TGTGCCAGCAGCCCCCACAGGTTCAACACCGGGGAGCTGTTTTTT. Residues: CASSPHRFNTGELFF.

This clonotype has a handful of counts. DNA of the CDR3: TGTGCCAGCAGCTTGGAGGACGGTTCCTACAATGAGCAGTTCTTC. Translated: CASSLEDGSYNEQFF. The rearrangement joins TRBV5-4 to TRBJ2-1; D is undetermined. Germline CDR1 SGHNT, CDR2 YYREEE (reference sequence). V was pared by 0 bases and J by 1 base, with 8 bases between. The CDR3 extends over 15 amino acids.

The chain uses TRBV11-2 and TRBJ1-1; no clear D gene. Trimming cost V 7 bases and J 1 base, with 7 bases left between them. The CDR3 runs to 12 residues. Germline CDR1 SGHAT, CDR2 FQNNGV. CDR3 region: CASKGRNTEAFF. The CDR3 DNA follows: TGTGCCAGCAAGGGCCGGAACACTGAAGCTTTCTTT. Together with reference TRBV11-2 and TRBJ1-1, the CDR3 gives the full variable domain: EAGVAQSPRYKIIEKRQSVAFWCNPISGHATLYWYQQILGQGPKLLIQFQNNGVVDDSQLPKDRFSAERLKGVDSTLKIQPAKLEDSAVYLCASKGRNTEAFFGQGTRLTVV.

This clonotype was counted between two and nine times. CDR3 in DNA: TGTGCCAGCAGCCAATCGGACAGGGGATCGGGTGAAGCTTTCTTT. Protein: CASSQSDRGSGEAFF. The chain employs TRBV3-1 and TRBJ1-1; 9 bases match TRBD1. Trimming took 2 bases from V and 7 from J; bases not matched to a gene: 8. The CDR3 totals 15 residues. CDR1 LGHDT and CDR2 YNNKEL come from the germline V gene (reference sequence).

In this sample, this clonotype turned up a few times. V and J are TRBV7-9 and TRBJ2-7, with 11 nucleotides matching TRBD2. With 5 bases clipped from V and 4 bases from J, the junction kept 4 bases outside the gene matches. The germline V gene has CDR1 SEHNR and CDR2 FQNEAQ (reference sequence). The length of the CDR3 is 14 residues. CDR3 in amino acids: CASSLTSGRYEQYF. The CDR3 DNA reads TGTGCCAGCAGCCTAACTAGCGGGAGATACGAGCAGTACTTC.

This rearrangement joins TRBV5-5 to TRBJ1-2, with D unclear. V lost 0 bases and J lost 4, with 19 bases in between. CDR1 SGHKS and CDR2 YYEKEE come from the germline V gene (reference sequence). This CDR3 region has 17 residues. CDR3 DNA: TGTGCCAGCAGCTTGGGGTTCCCGCCGAGAGGTGGCTATGGCTACACCTTC. Translated, it gives CASSLGFPPRGGYGYTF.

This clonotype was seen a few times. As DNA, the CDR3 is TGTGCCAGTAGTATGGACAGACCTAACGCCCAGCATTTT. Residues: CASSMDRPNAQHF. This chain joins TRBV19 and TRBJ1-5; D possibly corresponds to TRBD1 (6 bases). From germline, CDR1 is LNHDA and CDR2 SQIVND (reference sequence). V lost 3 bases, J lost 11 bases, and 14 bases lay in between. CDR3 length: 13 residues.

About this clonotype itself: This sequence may be a read error, since a much larger clone differs from it by one base. The CDR3 protein is CASRYRVERGKAFF. The CDR3 DNA reads TGTGCCAGCAGATACAGGGTCGAACGGGGTAAAGCTTTCTTT. This chain uses TRBV7-8 with TRBJ1-1; TRBD1 might be the D (6 bases). CDR1 and CDR2 from the germline V gene are SGHVS and FQNEAQ. The CDR3 sequence is 14 residues long. V lost 6 bases, J lost 9 bases, and 20 bases lay in between.

On this clonotype: The conserved phenylalanine or tryptophan is not found at the CDR3 terminus, so this likely reflects a read error. This chain joins TRBV7-6 and TRBJ2-1, with D unresolved. From germline, CDR1 is SGHVS and CDR2 FNYEAQ. The germline V and J ends were trimmed by 4 bases and 10 bases, with 11 bases remaining between them. The length of the CDR3 is 12 residues. The CDR3: CASSYRPFEQFL. Here the CDR3 DNA reads TGTGCCAGCAGCTACCGTCCGTTCGAGCAGTTCTTA.

The chain carries TRBV20-1 and TRBJ1-5, with no clear D. In germline, CDR1 is DFQATT, CDR2 SNEGSKA (reference sequence). This CDR3 spans 15 amino acids. V was clipped by 2 bases and J by 4 bases, with 15 bases between them. CDR3 nucleotide sequence: TGCAGTGCTAGACGTGCGTATAGGGATAATCAGCCCCAGCATTTT. Translated, it gives CSARRAYRDNQPQHF.

This clonotype appeared a few times. This chain links TRBV11-2 with TRBJ1-2, with unresolved D. CDR1 is SGHAT, CDR2 FQNNGV, per germline. Between the trimmed V and J ends, which lost 5 bases and 4 bases, there was a span of 14 bases. The CDR3 length is 14 residues. This chain's CDR3 is CASSASAGPYGYTF. The CDR3 DNA follows: TGTGCCAGCAGCGCAAGCGCAGGACCCTATGGCTACACCTTC.

The rearrangement uses TRBV12-3 or TRBV12-4 and TRBJ1-1; no firm D call. The CDR3 length is 12 residues. Trimming left V 7 bases short and J 3 bases short, with 9 bases between. The CDR3 reads CASTTLHTEAFF. The CDR3 DNA reads as TGTGCCAGCACCACTCTTCACACTGAAGCTTTCTTT.